The next 20 T cell receptor beta chains were all read from a single sample in a study of T cells after somatic rescue of genetic block. Measured with immunoSEQ multiplex PCR; TCRdb has only the in-frame clones, and not every one. The profile shows 55,000 to 75,000 clones, around 93% of them singletons. The sample comprised peripheral blood mononuclear cells (PBMCs). The receptor source for this set is a middle-aged man.

CDR3 nucleotides: TGTGCCAGCAGTGAAGATGTCGCAGGAGGGAGGGACTATGGCTACACCTTC. Amino acids: CASSEDVAGGRDYGYTF. This chain uses TRBV6-1 with TRBJ1-2; D is unresolved. CDR1 and CDR2 from the germline V gene are MNHNS and SASEGT. Trimming took 1 base from V and 3 from J, leaving 18 bases between them. This CDR3 spans 17 amino acids.

The chain carries TRBV4-2 and TRBJ1-2, with a possible D match to TRBD1 (5 bases). CDR1 LGHNA and CDR2 YNFKEQ come from the germline V gene. CDR3 length: 14 residues. Trimming pared 0 bases from V and 5 bases from J, leaving 10 bases between. CDR3 sequence: CASSQDTGLYGYTF. The CDR3 coding sequence is TGTGCCAGCAGCCAAGATACGGGACTATATGGCTACACCTTC.

The chain is built from TRBV19 and TRBJ2-2, with a possible D match to TRBD2 (7 bases). Trimming cost V 8 bases and J 2 bases, with 15 bases left between them. The germline V gene encodes CDR1 LNHDA and CDR2 SQIVND (reference sequence). The CDR3 covers 15 residues. The CDR3 DNA is TGTGCCAGTGGGGGGCTAGCGGTAAACACCGGGGAGCTGTTTTTT. This gives the protein CASGGLAVNTGELFF.

This clone was seen a handful of times. This chain joins TRBV13 and TRBJ1-1; perhaps TRBD1 as D (6 bases). Germline V gene sequence: CDR1 PRHDT, CDR2 FYEKMQ (reference sequence). V gave up 5 bases and J gave up 4 bases, with 8 bases separating them. This CDR3 contains 12 residues. CDR3 bases: TGTGCCAGCAGCCAGGGGAGCACTGAAGCTTTCTTT. It is translated as CASSQGSTEAFF.

The chain carries TRBV5-6 and TRBJ1-1; tentatively, D is TRBD1 (6 bases). V dropped 5 bases and J dropped 0 bases, with 17 bases sitting between them. The CDR3 has 16 amino acids. Per the germline V gene, CDR1 is SGHDT and CDR2 is YYEEEE. DNA for the CDR3: TGTGCCAGCAGATCCACAGGGTGGGCCATGAACACTGAAGCTTTCTTT. Residues: CASRSTGWAMNTEAFF. The full variable domain, in which reference TRBV5-6 and TRBJ1-1 provide the parts outside the CDR3, is DAGVTQSPTHLIKTRGQQVTLRCSPKSGHDTVSWYQQALGQGPQFIFQYYEEEERQRGNFPDRFSGHQFPNYSSELNVNALLLGDSALYLCASRSTGWAMNTEAFFGQGTRLTVV.

J is TRBJ2-1 and V is TRBV28; no reliable D call. The V end lost 5 bases, the J end lost 5 bases, and 19 bases lay between the germline ends. The CDR3 is made up of 16 amino acids. CDR1 is MDHEN and CDR2 is SYDVKM in the germline V gene. The CDR3 is CASSPSSLGYDNEQFF. The CDR3, as DNA: TGTGCCAGCAGTCCCTCCTCCCTGGGGTATGACAATGAGCAGTTCTTC.

V usage is TRBV5-8 and J usage is TRBJ2-4, with 7 bases matching TRBD1. The length of the CDR3 is 16 residues. Germline lookup yields CDR1 SGHTS and CDR2 YDEGEE. The ends lost 4 bases at V and 1 base at J; junction bases unmatched: 8. CDR3 sequence: CASSGRTGWAKNIQYF. DNA for the CDR3: TGTGCCAGCAGCGGGCGGACAGGTTGGGCCAAAAACATTCAGTACTTC.

With regard to this clone: Other nucleotide sequences in the sample specify the same CDR3. The gene calls are TRBV19 and TRBJ2-2; D may be TRBD1 or TRBD2 (6 bases each). This CDR3 has 15 amino acids. Trimming removed 2 bases at V and 4 bases at J, with 11 bases between. The germline V gene encodes CDR1 LNHDA and CDR2 SQIVND (reference sequence). As DNA, the CDR3 is TGTGCCAGTAGTATAAGCAGGGGAGGCACCGGGGAGCTGTTTTTT. This sequence encodes CASSISRGGTGELFF.

This chain connects TRBV9 to TRBJ1-1, with a tentative D call TRBD1 (5 bases). CDR3 length: 15 residues. The ends were cut back, 0 bases at V and 5 bases at J, with 14 bases in the middle. Germline V gene data show CDR1 as SGDLS and CDR2 as YYNGEE. The CDR3 loop reads CASSVDLGDRTEAFF. The CDR3 DNA follows: TGTGCCAGCAGCGTAGACCTAGGGGATCGGACTGAAGCTTTCTTT.

CDR3 nucleotide sequence: TGCGCCAGCAGCTTCTCGCGCTACTCCTACAATGAGCAGTTCTTC. Encoded protein: CASSFSRYSYNEQFF. The chain combines TRBV5-1 with TRBJ2-1; no clear D gene. Germline V lookup: CDR1 SGHRS, CDR2 YFSETQ. Trimming stripped 2 bases from V and 0 bases from J, with 9 bases between. The CDR3 is 15 residues long.

This chain joins TRBV11-2 and TRBJ1-4; 8 bases are shared with TRBD1. CDR3 length: 14 amino acids. V trimming: 6 bases; J trimming: 7 bases; junction bases outside the gene matches: 7. Per germline, CDR1 SGHAT and CDR2 FQNNGV. Here the CDR3 DNA reads TGTGCCAGCAGAAGACAGGGGATAGGTGAAAAACTGTTTTTT. The encoded protein is CASRRQGIGEKLFF.

The rearrangement links TRBV5-1 to TRBJ1-3; the D is unclear. The V gene lost 0 bases and the J gene lost 2 bases, with 9 bases spanning the gap. The CDR3 sequence is 15 residues long. Germline V gene lookup returns CDR1 SGHRS and CDR2 YFSETQ. The CDR3 bases are TGCGCCAGCAGCTTGGCCGAGGGAGCTGGAAACACCATATATTTT. Its protein is CASSLAEGAGNTIYF.

This rearrangement joins TRBV7-8 to TRBJ2-2; 11 nucleotides agree with TRBD2. The CDR3 runs to 15 residues. Germline V gene sequence: CDR1 SGHVS, CDR2 FQNEAQ. V lost 5 bases and J lost 7; bases outside the gene matches: 6. This chain's CDR3 is CASSPLAGENGELFF. The CDR3 nucleotides read TGTGCCAGCAGCCCACTAGCGGGAGAAAACGGGGAGCTGTTTTTT.

The chain has TRBV2 and TRBJ1-2; no clear D gene. Trimming pared 3 bases from V and 0 bases from J, leaving 11 bases between. Germline V gene lookup returns CDR1 SNHLY and CDR2 FYNNEI. The CDR3 covers 15 residues. The CDR3 nucleotides read TGTGCCAGCAGTGAGATCCGGGTTTCTAACTATGGCTACACCTTC. It encodes CASSEIRVSNYGYTF.

The chain carries TRBV9 and TRBJ2-1; 10 nucleotides line up with TRBD2. Trimming at V came to 0 bases and at J to 7 bases, leaving 4 bases not matched to a gene. CDR1 and CDR2 (germline): SGDLS, YYNGEE. The CDR3 has 15 residues. CDR3 sequence reads: CASSVATSGINEQFF. Here the CDR3 DNA reads TGTGCCAGCAGCGTAGCAACTAGCGGGATTAATGAGCAGTTCTTC. Complete variable domain (other parts from reference TRBV9 and TRBJ2-1): DSGVTQTPKHLITATGQRVTLRCSPRSGDLSVYWYQQSLDQGLQFLIQYYNGEERAKGNILERFSAQQFPDLHSELNLSSLELGDSALYFCASSVATSGINEQFFGPGTRLTVL.

This rearrangement joins TRBV4-1 to TRBJ2-1; TRBD1 matches at 9 bases. The CDR3 extends over 12 amino acids. V lost 5 bases and J lost 14; bases outside the gene matches: 7. Per the germline V gene, CDR1 is MGHRA and CDR2 is YSYEKL. Here the CDR3 reads CASSYTGGVEFF. The CDR3 DNA is TGCGCCAGCAGCTACACAGGGGGCGTTGAGTTCTTC.

This clone was seen a single time. V gene TRBV28 combines with J gene TRBJ1-2; possibly TRBD1 for D (6 bases). The CDR3 sequence is 13 residues long. The germline V gene encodes CDR1 MDHEN and CDR2 SYDVKM. Trimming shortened V by 3 bases and J by 6 bases, and 11 bases separated the two germline ends. This CDR3 reads CASSLTGQHGYTF. CDR3 nucleotides: TGTGCCAGCAGTTTGACCGGACAGCATGGCTACACCTTC.

V usage is TRBV18 and J usage is TRBJ2-7; the D gene is possibly TRBD1 (5 bases). Germline V lookup: CDR1 KGHSH, CDR2 LQKENI. V was cut by 0 bases and J by 3 bases, with 6 bases left in between. There are 13 residues in the CDR3. The CDR3 here is CASSPPTDYEQYF. Written as DNA, the CDR3 is TGTGCCAGCTCACCACCGACAGACTACGAGCAGTACTTC. Full variable domain (remainder filled in from reference TRBV18 and TRBJ2-7): NAGVMQNPRHLVRRRGQEARLRCSPMKGHSHVYWYRQLPEEGLKFMVYLQKENIIDESGMPKERFSAEFPKEGPSILRIQQVVRGDSAAYFCASSPPTDYEQYFGPGTRLTVT.

The V gene is TRBV5-6, the J gene TRBJ1-3, with a tentative D call TRBD1 (5 bases). CDR1 SGHDT and CDR2 YYEEEE come from the germline V gene. V dropped 3 bases and J dropped 0 bases, with 10 bases sitting between them. The CDR3 has 15 residues. The CDR3 bases are TGTGCCAGCAGCTGGGGACTTGGCTCTGGAAACACCATATATTTT. Protein product: CASSWGLGSGNTIYF.

The chain recombines TRBV14 with TRBJ2-5, with D possibly TRBD1 on 6 matching bases. Germline V CDR1 and CDR2: SGHDN, FVKESK. The CDR3 has 15 amino acids. V was clipped by 3 bases and J by 7 bases, with 18 bases between them. CDR3 protein: CASSQVTGLPGTQYF. Here the CDR3 DNA reads TGTGCCAGCAGCCAGGTGACAGGTCTCCCAGGGACCCAGTACTTC.